Listed below are T cell receptor beta chains from one sample, sequenced in a study of blood T cell repertoires in COVID-19. The protocol was immunoSEQ multiplex PCR, while the TCRdb copy is restricted to in-frame clones and leaves out a portion. The table includes approximately 160,000 clones, 90% detected once. The sample comprised peripheral blood. The source is a man between 60 and 70 years old with active or convalescent COVID-19. Both conserved end residues are part of each CDR3. A D gene is named only where the DNA matches it firmly. The listing skips clone size in some rows; elsewhere it reads once, few, many or a size class.

>13|TRBJ2-3|-|-|TRBV10-1
TGCGCCAGCAGTAGTCAGGCCACAGATACGCAGTATTTT
CASSSQATDTQYF
>14|TRBJ1-1|-|-|TRBV19
TGTGCCAGTAGTATTCTTGGGACATTGGCTGAAGCTTTCTTT
CASSILGTLAEAFF
>14|TRBJ1-2|once|-|TRBV19
TGTGCCAGTAGTAGTGGGACACGAAACTATGGCTACACCTTC
CASSSGTRNYGYTF
>15|TRBJ1-2|few|-|TRBV6-4
TGTGCCAGCAGTGACTCGCATGGCTTCCCCTATGGCTACACCTTC
CASSDSHGFPYGYTF
>13|TRBJ1-2|once|-|TRBV30
TGTGCCTGGAGTGTAAGCAGGGCGGATGGCTACACCTTC
CAWSVSRADGYTF
>16|TRBJ2-2|-|TRBD2|TRBV5-1
TGCGCCAGCTCATCCGGGACTAGCTTGAACACCGGGGAGCTGTTTTTT
CASSSGTSLNTGELFF
>14|TRBJ1-1|-|-|TRBV10-3
TGTGCCATCAGCCCCCGACAGGAGAACACTGAAGCTTTCTTT
CAISPRQENTEAFF
>15|TRBJ1-1|-|TRBD1|TRBV5-1
TGCGCCAGCAGCTTGACAGGGGATAAGAACACTGAAGCTTTCTTT
CASSLTGDKNTEAFF
>16|TRBJ2-5|-|TRBD2|TRBV5-1
TGCGCCAGCAGCTTGGCGGCTAGCGGGGGGCGAGAGACCCAGTACTTC
CASSLAASGGRETQYF
>17|TRBJ1-4|-|-|TRBV7-9
TGTGCCAGCAGCTTAATTATAGGAACACAGGTGGGCGAAAAACTGTTTTTT
CASSLIIGTQVGEKLFF
>15|TRBJ2-7|-|TRBD1|TRBV6-5
TGTGCCAGCAGTTTGCTAGACAGGGGCGGGTACGAGCAGTACTTC
CASSLLDRGGYEQYF
>14|TRBJ1-1|once|-|TRBV7-9
TGTGCCAGCAGCTTAAGGTCCAGGGACTCTGAAGCTTTCTTT
CASSLRSRDSEAFF
>14|TRBJ1-5|-|-|TRBV7-2
TGTGCCAGCAGTTATCAGGGTAGCAATCAGCCCCAGCATTTT
CASSYQGSNQPQHF
>13|TRBJ1-2|-|-|TRBV5-6
TGTGCCAGCAGCTCTCCAGGGATCTGGGGCTACACCTTC
CASSSPGIWGYTF
>17|TRBJ2-3|-|TRBD2|TRBV15
TGTGCCACCAGCAGAGTTAGGCTAGCGGGGGGGCCAGATACGCAGTATTTT
CATSRVRLAGGPDTQYF
>15|TRBJ2-1|-|-|TRBV5-1
TGCGCCAGCAGCTTGGAATTCCGTCTAGAGAATGAGCAGTTCTTC
CASSLEFRLENEQFF
>14|TRBJ1-1|-|-|TRBV5-5
TGTGCCAGCAGCTTGAGGCGGAGTAACACTGAAGCTTTCTTT
CASSLRRSNTEAFF
>18|TRBJ1-5|-|-|TRBV9
TGTGCCAGCAGCGTAGATCCGGGAAGGCTTTATAGCAATCAGCCCCAGCATTTT
CASSVDPGRLYSNQPQHF
>15|TRBJ1-2|-|-|TRBV6-1
TGTGCCAGCAGTGAATTTACAGTCCCTAACTATGGCTACACCTTC
CASSEFTVPNYGYTF
>16|TRBJ1-3|-|TRBD1|TRBV6-6
TGTGCCAGCACCAGGGACAGGGAAGGCTCTGGAAACACCATATATTTT
CASTRDREGSGNTIYF